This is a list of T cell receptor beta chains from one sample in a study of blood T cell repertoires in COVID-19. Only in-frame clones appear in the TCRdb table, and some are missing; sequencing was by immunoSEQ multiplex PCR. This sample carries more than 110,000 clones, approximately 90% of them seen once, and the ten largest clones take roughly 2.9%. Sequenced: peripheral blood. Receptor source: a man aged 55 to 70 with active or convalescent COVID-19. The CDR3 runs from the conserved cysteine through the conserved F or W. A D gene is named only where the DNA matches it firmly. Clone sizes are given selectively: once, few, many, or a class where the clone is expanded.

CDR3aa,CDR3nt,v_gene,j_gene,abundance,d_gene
CASKLDNEQFF,TGTGCCAGTAAGCTGGACAATGAGCAGTTCTTC,TRBV19,TRBJ2-1,NA,NA
CASGSTGQAPNTGELFF,TGTGCTAGTGGTTCAACGGGACAGGCCCCGAACACCGGGGAGCTGTTTTTT,TRBV12-5,TRBJ2-2,NA,TRBD1
CASSDSSGGPTDTQYF,TGTGCCAGCAGCGACTCTAGCGGGGGCCCCACAGATACGCAGTATTTT,TRBV9,TRBJ2-3,NA,TRBD2
CASIEGGDNYGYTF,TGTGCCAGCATTGAAGGGGGGGATAACTATGGCTACACCTTC,TRBV28,TRBJ1-2,NA,NA
CASSHYSGADQETQYF,TGTGCCAGCAGCCATTACTCGGGAGCAGACCAAGAGACCCAGTACTTC,TRBV3-1/TRBV3-2,TRBJ2-5,NA,NA
CASSLGLAGGNEQFF,TGTGCCAGCAGTTTAGGACTAGCGGGGGGCAATGAGCAGTTCTTC,TRBV28,TRBJ2-1,NA,TRBD2
CASRLGQAKLFF,TGTGCCAGCAGGCTGGGACAGGCAAAACTGTTTTTT,TRBV28,TRBJ1-4,NA,TRBD1
CASSADLGASTDTQYF,TGTGCCAGCAGTGCGGACCTTGGGGCGAGCACAGATACGCAGTATTTT,TRBV2,TRBJ2-3,NA,NA
CAWNLGAVQETQYF,TGTGCCTGGAACTTGGGGGCGGTCCAAGAGACCCAGTACTTC,TRBV30,TRBJ2-5,NA,NA
CAWRGGWNTEAFF,TGTGCCTGGAGAGGAGGGTGGAACACTGAAGCTTTCTTT,TRBV30,TRBJ1-1,few,NA
CASSYQGQGNEKLFF,TGTGCCAGCAGTTACCAGGGACAGGGAAATGAAAAACTGTTTTTT,TRBV6-6,TRBJ1-4,NA,TRBD1
CASSFPALPWRGSPLHF,TGTGCCAGCAGTTTTCCCGCCCTACCTTGGCGGGGTTCACCCCTCCACTTT,TRBV28,TRBJ1-6,NA,NA
CASSEAVTNEKLFF,TGTGCCAGCAGTGAGGCAGTAACTAATGAAAAACTGTTTTTT,TRBV6-1,TRBJ1-4,NA,NA
CASSPNGGDSTFSSYEQYF,TGTGCCAGCTCACCAAATGGCGGTGACAGTACCTTTAGCTCCTACGAGCAGTACTTC,TRBV18,TRBJ2-7,NA,NA
CASSLTRGAGGETQYF,TGTGCCAGCAGCTTAACGCGGGGGGCCGGTGGGGAGACCCAGTACTTC,TRBV7-7,TRBJ2-5,NA,TRBD2
CASRRRENTEAFF,TGTGCCAGCAGAAGGAGAGAGAACACTGAAGCTTTCTTT,TRBV5-8,TRBJ1-1,NA,NA
CASSYGRGRTTDTQYF,TGTGCCAGCAGTTACGGGCGGGGGCGAACCACAGATACGCAGTATTTT,TRBV6-2/TRBV6-3,TRBJ2-3,NA,NA
CASSTGATNEKLFF,TGTGCCAGCAGCACAGGTGCAACTAATGAAAAACTGTTTTTT,TRBV7-2,TRBJ1-4,NA,NA
CASSPPYRGENTEAFF,TGCGCCAGCAGCCCCCCCTACAGGGGGGAGAACACTGAAGCTTTCTTT,TRBV5-1,TRBJ1-1,NA,TRBD1
CASSGQPTEAFF,TGTGCCAGCTCAGGACAGCCCACTGAAGCTTTCTTT,TRBV18,TRBJ1-1,NA,NA
CASSVKGAFEGYGYTF,TGTGCCAGCAGTGTCAAGGGGGCGTTTGAAGGCTATGGCTACACCTTC,TRBV6-1,TRBJ1-2,NA,TRBD1
CASSPSIGLGPQHF,TGTGCCAGCAGTCCCAGTATAGGCCTAGGGCCCCAGCATTTT,TRBV28,TRBJ1-5,NA,NA
CASSVTSGGAETQYF,TGTGCCAGCAGCGTCACTAGCGGGGGGGCGGAGACCCAGTACTTC,TRBV9,TRBJ2-5,NA,TRBD2
CASSKGQGWANEKLFF,TGCGCCAGCAGCAAGGGACAGGGTTGGGCTAATGAAAAACTGTTTTTT,TRBV5-1,TRBJ1-4,NA,TRBD1
CASSLTGVHNSPLHF,TGTGCCAGCAGTCTGACCGGGGTTCATAATTCACCCCTCCACTTT,TRBV25-1,TRBJ1-6,NA,NA
CAISATGLAGNQPQHF,TGTGCCATCAGTGCGACAGGGCTCGCGGGCAATCAGCCCCAGCATTTT,TRBV10-3,TRBJ1-5,NA,TRBD1
CASTSQGRDTEAFF,TGTGCCAGTACCTCACAGGGGAGAGACACTGAAGCTTTCTTT,TRBV19,TRBJ1-1,NA,TRBD1
CASSPGLAFAHEQYF,TGTGCCAGCAGCCCTGGACTAGCGTTTGCTCACGAGCAGTACTTC,TRBV7-2,TRBJ2-7,once,TRBD2
CASSLTRQETQYF,TGTGCCAGCAGCTTGACCAGGCAAGAGACCCAGTACTTC,TRBV5-4,TRBJ2-5,NA,NA
CASSPGLAGRRPSTDTQYF,TGTGCCAGCAGCCCGGGACTAGCGGGGCGGCGACCTAGCACAGATACGCAGTATTTT,TRBV3-1/TRBV3-2,TRBJ2-3,NA,TRBD2
CASSYSGGSSEAFF,TGCGCCAGCAGCTACTCGGGGGGGTCAAGTGAAGCTTTCTTT,TRBV5-1,TRBJ1-1,NA,NA
CASSFGTGGQTQYF,TGTGCCAGCAGCTTCGGGACAGGGGGACAGACCCAGTACTTC,TRBV5-4,TRBJ2-5,few,TRBD1
CASSLWAGGNQPQHF,TGCGCCAGCAGCTTGTGGGCAGGTGGGAATCAGCCCCAGCATTTT,TRBV5-1,TRBJ1-5,NA,NA
CASSPPGTPLSSSYNEQFF,TGTGCCAGCAGTCCGCCCGGGACTCCCTTATCGAGCTCCTACAATGAGCAGTTCTTC,TRBV28,TRBJ2-1,NA,NA
CASSFTGGSGNTIYF,TGTGCCAGCAGCTTCACAGGGGGCTCTGGAAACACCATATATTTT,TRBV5-6,TRBJ1-3,NA,TRBD1
CASSTGSSGDTQYF,TGCGCCAGCAGCACAGGTTCCTCCGGAGATACGCAGTATTTT,TRBV5-1,TRBJ2-3,NA,NA
CASSGDRVDTDTQYF,TGTGCCAGCAGCGGGGACAGGGTTGACACAGATACGCAGTATTTT,TRBV3-1/TRBV3-2,TRBJ2-3,NA,TRBD1
CASSLELTDTQYF,TGTGCCAGCAGCTTAGAGCTGACAGATACGCAGTATTTT,TRBV7-9,TRBJ2-3,few,NA
CASSRTGPTWYNSPLHF,TGCGCCAGCAGCCGGACAGGGCCTACCTGGTATAATTCACCCCTCCACTTT,TRBV4-1,TRBJ1-6,NA,TRBD1
CASSMATGKFYTF,TGTGCCAGCTCAATGGCGACAGGGAAGTTCTACACCTTC,TRBV18,TRBJ1-2,NA,TRBD1
CASSPWTGGSTNEQFF,TGTGCCAGCAGTCCGTGGACAGGGGGCTCTACGAATGAGCAGTTCTTC,TRBV27,TRBJ2-1,NA,TRBD1
CASSPRRVMNTEAFF,TGTGCCAGCAGTCCGAGGCGGGTGATGAACACTGAAGCTTTCTTT,TRBV7-3,TRBJ1-1,NA,NA
CASGRGQETQYF,TGTGCCAGCGGGCGGGGCCAAGAGACCCAGTACTTC,TRBV2,TRBJ2-5,NA,NA
CAWSPPRTTGANVLTF,TGTGCCTGGAGTCCACCCCGGACTACTGGGGCCAACGTCCTGACTTTC,TRBV30,TRBJ2-6,NA,NA
CASSIGLGAPNEKLFF,TGTGCCAGCAGCATTGGGCTTGGGGCGCCTAATGAAAAACTGTTTTTT,TRBV5-6,TRBJ1-4,NA,NA
CASSQALVNYNEQFF,TGTGCCAGCAGCCAAGCATTAGTTAACTACAATGAGCAGTTCTTC,TRBV3-1/TRBV3-2,TRBJ2-1,NA,NA
CASSPVEGGDEQFF,TGTGCCAGCAGCCCCGTAGAGGGAGGGGATGAGCAGTTCTTC,TRBV6-5,TRBJ2-1,NA,TRBD2
CASSYSGSNEQYF,TGCGCCAGCAGCTATAGCGGGAGCAACGAGCAGTACTTC,TRBV5-1,TRBJ2-7,few,TRBD2
CASSLRRGGEDTQYF,TGTGCCAGCAGCTTAAGGCGGGGGGGCGAAGATACGCAGTATTTT,TRBV7-3,TRBJ2-3,few,TRBD2
CASSSQGQAYEQYF,TGCGCCAGCAGCTCACAGGGACAAGCCTACGAGCAGTACTTC,TRBV5-1,TRBJ2-7,NA,NA